Following are 2 T cell receptor beta chains from one sample sequenced in a study of shared clonotypes between healthy human individuals. Repertoires were generated with immunoSEQ multiplex PCR, while TCRdb's copy carries only in-frame clones and drops some. The sample has about 730,000 clones; roughly 72% are singletons. Sample: memory CD4+ T cells sorted from blood. Subset: CD45RA-negative fraction. The receptors shown here come from a woman aged 25 to 39 in good health.

This clone was recorded a few times. The chain recombines TRBV11-2 with TRBJ1-1; D is unresolved. The CDR3 extends over 15 amino acids. Looked up from germline, CDR1 is SGHAT and CDR2 is FQNNGV. With 0 bases removed from V and 2 bases from J, the gap between germline ends came to 10 bases. Here the CDR3 DNA reads TGTGCCAGCAGCTTAGATCTGGGCGGAAACACTGAAGCTTTCTTT. The encoded protein is CASSLDLGGNTEAFF.

This sequence joins TRBV5-4 and TRBJ1-2; a weak D match, TRBD1 (6 bases). Germline V gives CDR1 SGHNT, CDR2 YYREEE (reference sequence). Between the trimmed V and J ends, which lost 3 bases and 5 bases, there was a span of 20 bases. The CDR3 contains 16 residues. The CDR3 DNA is TGTGCCAGCAGCTCCAGACCACTCGTCAGGGGATATGGCTACACCTTC. Its translation is CASSSRPLVRGYGYTF.